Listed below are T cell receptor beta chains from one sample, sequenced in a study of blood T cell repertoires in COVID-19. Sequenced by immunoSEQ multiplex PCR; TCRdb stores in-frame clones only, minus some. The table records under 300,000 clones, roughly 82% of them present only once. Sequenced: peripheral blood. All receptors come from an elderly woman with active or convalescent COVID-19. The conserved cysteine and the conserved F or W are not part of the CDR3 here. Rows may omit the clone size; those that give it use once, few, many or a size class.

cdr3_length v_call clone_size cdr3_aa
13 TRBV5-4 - ASSLGQDITGELF
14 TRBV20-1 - SASDLAGPGAGELF
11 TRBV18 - ASSTLRDTEAF
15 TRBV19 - ASSRGGAEWSTDTQY
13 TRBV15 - ATSREGRAAEKLF
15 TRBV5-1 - ASSSPAGGPLIYEQY
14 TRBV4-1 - ASSQAGTNSGNTIY
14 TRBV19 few ASSIFKRSHTGELF
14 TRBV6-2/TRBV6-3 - ASSYSRTGNQETQY
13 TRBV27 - ASRRTAPSYNEQF
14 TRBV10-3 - AISVSGRISYNEQF
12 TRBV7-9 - ASSQDSYSYEQY
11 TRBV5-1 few ASSYSGTGELF
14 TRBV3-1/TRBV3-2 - ASSQVGGSNTDTQY
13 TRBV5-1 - ASSRDSPTSYEQY
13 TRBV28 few ASSSYGQGPYGYT
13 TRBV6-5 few ASNKRGGGVTEAF
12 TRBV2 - ASGGSGSNEKLF
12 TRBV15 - ATSRHTSGNEQF
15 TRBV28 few ASSPTGTGALGRGYT
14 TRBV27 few ASSLSQGGMNTEAF
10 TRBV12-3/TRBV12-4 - ASSFSGSEQY
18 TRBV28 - ASSYLIFRDRVEFFSPLH
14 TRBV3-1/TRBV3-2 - ASSPAGTAGKATIY
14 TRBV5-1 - ASSLGQGLDNSPLH
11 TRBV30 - AWEETVPGELF
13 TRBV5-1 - ASSFPAGDTGELF
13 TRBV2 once ASSVQLASPYEQY
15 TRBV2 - ASSLTSGRIGTGELF
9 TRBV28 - ASSGGDGYT
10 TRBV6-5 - ASGGGPYEQY
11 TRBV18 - ASSGSGLGEQY
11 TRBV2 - ASRLGGDSPLH
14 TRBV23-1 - ASSPGDRGRVWEQY
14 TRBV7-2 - ASSTWDSLAKNIQY
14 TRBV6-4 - ASSNVRLANTGELF
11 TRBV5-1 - ASKVSGYNEQF
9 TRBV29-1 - SVVGAYEQY
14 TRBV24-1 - ATSDFRGGLQETQY
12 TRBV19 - ASSPSGGAVEQF
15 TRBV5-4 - ASSLGNRGANTGELF
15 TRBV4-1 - ASSRATGLTPNEKLF
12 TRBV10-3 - ATRTDKGTGELF